Given below is one T cell receptor beta chain in context. It has no known antigen specificity. No much larger clone is present one base from it, and per-base qualities are unavailable. These data belong to a study of post-analysis software for immune sequencing data (dated by TCRdb to the mid-2010s). Some background on the complete study: Relapsing-remitting, secondary progressive and progressive-relapsing multiple sclerosis were recorded as disease courses, and subtype annotation was lacking for some patients. A subset of samples was prepared in parallel using single-end sample barcoding, then pooled and co-amplified after Illumina adapter ligation. Patient repertoires were compared against ten to eleven previously published healthy control repertoires from donors aged roughly 6 to 26 years. Broader findings and caveats from the paper: When samples were clustered directly using the F measure, samples prepared in the same batch co-clustered strongly, which prompted a batch-effect correction. The control group was slightly older than the multiple sclerosis patient group. Multiple sclerosis patients had significantly lower normalized Chao1 diversity than controls, a result that suggests substantial peripheral T-cell clonal expansion.

TCR beta repertoires were profiled from peripheral blood of about a dozen young patients with multiple sclerosis to demonstrate the VDJtools post-analysis software. The multiple sclerosis patients were children and adolescents between roughly 6 and 17 years of age. Libraries came from PCR. TCRdb shows the sequencer as Illumina HiSeq 2500. To reduce PCR and sequencing biases, unique molecular identifiers were incorporated into the TCR beta cDNA libraries. Some 500,000 cDNA molecules were obtained per 1 to 10 million input T cells, so each molecule approximated one T cell. The patient libraries were prepared and sequenced with the same protocol used for the earlier healthy control dataset. Within a given batch, samples were prepared together, multiplexed and sequenced on the same HiSeq lane. The original pipeline was this. MIGEC was used to process the raw barcoded reads, and molecular identifier groups with only a single read were discarded before consensus assembly and CDR3 extraction. VDJtools was used for post-analysis of the clonotype tables, with diversity normalized by down-sampling every dataset to the smallest sample size. To correct batch-related cross-sample contamination, repertoire overlap clustering matched CDR3 amino acid sequences but not nucleotide sequences. The raw public reads went through TCRdb reprocessing: fastp at Q25, MiXCR clone calling, in-frame beta chains kept. A single entry per CDR3 protein holds the most common genes and DNA from its merged rows. Here the V and J calls rest on TCRdb's processing, not on the authors' analysis. The sample yields 650,000 to 900,000 distinct CDR3 sequences; 35% to 55% were counted once. 4% to 5% of the sample comes from the top ten.

Sequenced material: blood. The receptor comes from a girl between 5 and 17 years old with multiple sclerosis.

The sequence in DNA is TGTGCCAGCAGCCTAGGAGAATCCGATACGCAGTATTTT. It specifies CASSLGESDTQYF. The chain was built from TRBV7-9 and TRBJ2-3; no D segment can be confidently identified. The trim is 5 bases for V and 6 bases for J, with a gap of 12 bases between the germline ends. CDR1 and CDR2 are drawn from the germline V gene (reference sequence): SEHNR, FQNEAQ. Counted from cysteine to phenylalanine, this CDR3 has 13 amino acids. Of all the DNA, just the CDR3 is kept, 39 bases in frame from base 1.